Below are 16 T cell receptor gamma chains sequenced from a single sample in a study of Vδ1+ human thymocytes. RNA was extracted from the cells and then reverse transcribed. Multiplex PCR used pooled V-gene forward primers and a constant-region reverse primer to amplify CDR3s. TCRdb reanalyzed the multiplex PCR reads using CATT. This sample has some 11,000 gamma-chain clones, with roughly 45% found just once. Their antigen targets remain unknown. General study results and limits: Thymic TRG and TRD repertoires appeared highly polyclonal, with Gaussian CDR3 length distributions.

Material for sequencing was Vdelta1+ gamma-delta thymocytes from the thymus. As to subset: FACS-sorted CD3+ TCRalphabeta- TCRVdelta1+ TCRVdelta2- thymocytes. The receptor set was obtained from a boy in the first two years of life who had congenital heart surgery.

This clone was seen a handful of times. The genes are TRGV3 and TRGJ1 or TRGJ2. Germline lookup yields CDR1 VTNTFY and CDR2 YDVSTARD (reference sequence). V shed 3 bases, J shed 11 bases, and the junction held 7 bases outside the gene matches. The CDR3 totals 11 residues. Here the CDR3 reads CATWDALEKLF. The CDR3 DNA follows: TGTGCCACCTGGGACGCGTTGGAGAAACTCTTT.

This clone is a singleton in its sample. No V gene call is available, although the J gene is TRGJ1 or TRGJ2. CDR3 size: 13 residues. CDR3 amino acids: CATWDRLSLWKLF. For the CDR3, the DNA is TGTGCCACCTGGGACAGGTTGTCATTGTGGAAACTCTTT.

The chain uses TRGV8 and TRGJ1 or TRGJ2. The J gene was not available in TCRdb and was assigned here by matching the DNA to germline segments. Germline V gene lookup returns CDR1 VENAVY and CDR2 YDSYNSRV. V dropped 6 bases and J dropped 7; count of bases not matched to a gene: 9. This CDR3 is 12 amino acids long. The CDR3 protein is CATWTRKYKKLF. The CDR3 nucleotides read TGTGCCACCTGGACCCGGAAGTATAAGAAACTCTTT.

In regard to this clone: Relative to the germline gene, one junction end is altered; a read error may explain this. V and J are TRGV9 and TRGJ1 or TRGJ2. The J gene, left out of TCRdb, was set here by checking the DNA against germline. The CDR3 is 13 amino acids. Looked up from germline, CDR1 is GITISATS and CDR2 is ISYDGTV (reference sequence). CDR3 DNA sequence: TGCGCCTTGTGGGAGGTGATGTATTATAAGAAACTCTTT. Translated: CALWEVMYYKKLF.

The rearrangement uses TRGV9 and TRGJ1 or TRGJ2. In the absence of a J gene in TCRdb, the DNA was matched to germline to assign it here. Germline-derived CDR1 and CDR2 are GITISATS and ISYDGTV (reference sequence). The junction had 14 bases not matched to a gene; V was cut back by 0 bases and J by 3 bases. The CDR3 runs to 17 residues. As DNA, the CDR3 is TGTGCCTTGTGGGAGGTGCATAATTATCTGGCTTATTATAAGAAACTCTTT. Protein sequence: CALWEVHNYLAYYKKLF.

The sample holds a few counts of this clone. V is TRGV5 and J is TRGJ1 or TRGJ2. The CDR3 covers 13 residues. Trimming at V came to 1 base and at J to 12 bases, leaving 12 bases not matched to a gene. Germline loops: CDR1 VINAFY, CDR2 YDVSNSKD. Here the CDR3 DNA reads TGTGCCACCTGGGACAGTCCAGTCCGAGGGAAACTCTTT. This encodes CATWDSPVRGKLF.

V is TRGV3 and J is TRGJ1 or TRGJ2. CDR3 length equals 13 residues. Germline V lookup: CDR1 VTNTFY, CDR2 YDVSTARD (reference sequence). V lost 1 base and J lost 2; bases outside the gene matches: 2. The DNA of the CDR3 is TGTGCCACCTGGGACAGTCATTATTATAAGAAACTCTTT. Protein sequence: CATWDSHYYKKLF.

This clone occurred a few times. This sequence joins TRGV4 and TRGJP2. Since TCRdb gives no J gene, matching the DNA to germline was used here to assign it. Germline-derived CDR1 and CDR2 are EGSTGY and YDSYTSSV. This CDR3 is built from 14 residues. Trimming removed 3 bases from V and 12 bases from J; junction bases left unmatched: 13. CDR3 loop: CATWDYPLIRIKTF. DNA for the CDR3: TGTGCCACCTGGGATTATCCCCTAATCCGGATCAAGACGTTT.

This clone appeared once. No V gene was called, and the J gene is TRGJ1 or TRGJ2. The CDR3 runs 13 residues. The CDR3 protein is CATWDRSLNKKLF. CDR3 DNA sequence: TGTGCCACCTGGGACCGCTCGCTTAATAAGAAACTCTTT.

By sample share, this clone is large. The rearrangement uses TRGV9 and TRGJ1 or TRGJ2. V trimming: 0 bases; J trimming: 7 bases; junction bases outside the gene matches: 3. This CDR3 is built from 12 residues. Germline V gene lookup returns CDR1 GITISATS and CDR2 ISYDGTV (reference sequence). CDR3 sequence reads: CALWEVHYKKLF. As DNA, the CDR3 is TGTGCCTTGTGGGAGGTGCACTATAAGAAACTCTTT.

The chain recombines TRGV4 with TRGJ1 or TRGJ2. TCRdb leaves out the J gene; it was filled in here by matching the DNA to germline. The CDR3 contains 11 residues. The germline CDR1 and CDR2 sequences are EGSTGY and YDSYTSSV. Unmatched junction bases numbered 4, after V lost 5 bases and J lost 6 bases. The chain's CDR3 is CATWAAYKKLF. For the CDR3, the DNA is TGTGCCACCTGGGCGGCTTATAAGAAACTCTTT.

Regarding this clone: The same CDR3 also results from other DNA sequences found in this sample. The genes are TRGV9 and TRGJ1 or TRGJ2. The V gene's germline CDR1 is GITISATS and CDR2 ISYDGTV (reference sequence). With V trimmed by 5 bases and J by 7 bases, 5 bases remained unmatched. This CDR3 spans 11 amino acids. The CDR3 region has the DNA TGTGCCTTGTGGGTGGGATATAAGAAACTCTTT. This codes for CALWVGYKKLF.

This clone was seen a handful of times. The rearrangement joins TRGV3 to TRGJ1 or TRGJ2. Since TCRdb gives no J gene, matching the DNA to germline was used here to assign it. The J segment lost 12 bases and the V segment lost 0 bases, leaving 5 bases of the junction unmatched. The CDR3 spans 11 residues. Germline CDR1 is VTNTFY and CDR2 is YDVSTARD (reference sequence). The CDR3 region has the DNA TGTGCCACCTGGGACAGGCGGACGAAACTCTTT. Translation: CATWDRRTKLF.

The called J gene is TRGJ1 or TRGJ2, whereas the V gene has no call. The CDR3 loop spans 17 amino acids. The CDR3 region is CATWDCQNRPSYYKKLF. The DNA of the CDR3 is TGTGCCACCTGGGATTGCCAAAATAGACCCTCTTATTATAAGAAACTCTTT.

This clone was observed a handful of times. A read error may account for a junction end that differs from germline. V is TRGV9 and J is TRGJ1 or TRGJ2. In germline, CDR1 is GITISATS, CDR2 ISYDGTV (reference sequence). This CDR3 has 11 amino acids. The CDR3 protein is CAWWVVFKKLF. The CDR3 DNA is TGTGCCTGGTGGGTTGTGTTTAAGAAACTCTTT.

The chain links TRGV5 to TRGJ1 or TRGJ2. The germline CDR1 and CDR2 sequences are VINAFY and YDVSNSKD. The CDR3 has 9 amino acids. Losses at the gene ends were 9 bases for V and 11 bases for J; bases not matched to a gene: 7. CDR3 in amino acids: CATKEEKLF. CDR3 sequence (DNA): TGTGCCACCAAGGAAGAGAAACTCTTT.